This T cell receptor beta chain is drawn from a study of CD8 T cells and mutated HIV epitopes. A Smart-seq2 and MARS-Seq derived protocol with well-specific UMIs on oligo-dT primers generated single-cell cDNA. Template-switch oligo forward primers paired with barcoded alpha- and beta-specific reverse primers in a nested PCR. TCRdb redid the calling of the single-cell sequencing reads with MiXCR, one entry per CDR3 protein. The sample lists several hundred distinct CDR3 sequences, approximately 50% occurring once. Time point: sampled during acute HIV-1 infection (about 23-92 days post infection). The sequencing used CD8+ T cells sorted from blood by dual tetramer staining, collected during acute HIV infection. Subset reported: cells binding both NAE and AE RF10 tetramers (cross-reactive), unstimulated. Receptor source: a young man with HIV-1 infection.

This clonotype has just a few counts. The J gene is TRBJ2-7, the V gene TRBV4-1, with D perhaps given as TRBD1 or TRBD2 (5 bases each). The CDR3 covers 15 residues. Deletions cut 4 bases from V and 2 bases from J, with 15 bases between. The germline V gene encodes CDR1 MGHRA and CDR2 YSYEKL. In DNA form, the CDR3 reads TGCGCCAGCAGCCCCCTCTCCGGGACCACCTACGAGCAGTACTTC. This encodes CASSPLSGTTYEQYF.